This is a list of T cell receptor beta chains from one sample in a study of T cell responses to AZD1222 COVID-19 vaccine. Assay: immunoSEQ multiplex PCR; the TCRdb copy retains only in-frame clones and omits some. The sample comprises roughly 170,000 clones, about nine tenths of which are singletons, and less than 3% rests with the top ten. Sequencing was performed on peripheral blood, taken on day 0 of AZD1222 vaccination. Receptor source: an adult in good health. Each CDR3 is given with its conserved first and last residue. The D gene is left open where the match is weak. Not every row has a clone size; where given, it reads once, few, many or a size class.

J | D | size | V | DNA | CDR3
TRBJ2-7 | TRBD2 | NA | TRBV16 | TGTGCCAGCAGCCAATTTTGGCAGTCGGGGGGCTACGAGCAGTACTTC | CASSQFWQSGGYEQYF
TRBJ1-1 | TRBD1 | NA | TRBV18 | TGTGCCAGCTCAGCCGGACAGGTAGCCGGTGCTTTCTTT | CASSAGQVAGAFF
TRBJ2-7 | TRBD2 | NA | TRBV3-1/TRBV3-2 | TGTGCCAGCAGCCCGGGACTAGCGGGCTCCTACGAGCAGTACTTC | CASSPGLAGSYEQYF
TRBJ1-3 | NA | NA | TRBV30 | TGTGCCTGGATTCCTGGAAACACCATATATTTT | CAWIPGNTIYF
TRBJ1-2 | NA | few | TRBV28 | TGTGCCAGCACCACCCCTAACTATGGCTACACCTTC | CASTTPNYGYTF
TRBJ1-6 | NA | NA | TRBV6-1 | TGTGCCAGCAGTGAAAGTTTAAGCTCCTATAATTCACCCCTCCACTTT | CASSESLSSYNSPLHF
TRBJ2-5 | TRBD2 | NA | TRBV9 | TGTGCCAGCAGCGTAGGTTTACTAGGCGGGGGGGAGACCCAGTACTTC | CASSVGLLGGGETQYF
TRBJ2-7 | NA | NA | TRBV14 | TGTGCCAGCAGCCCCACCCCGACCGAGCAGTACTTC | CASSPTPTEQYF
TRBJ1-1 | TRBD1 | NA | TRBV5-1 | TGCGCCAGCAGTTCGACAGGGGGTACTGAAGCTTTCTTT | CASSSTGGTEAFF
TRBJ1-5 | TRBD1 | NA | TRBV30 | TGTGCCTGGAGGGGCCAGGGGGCTCAGCCCCAGCATTTT | CAWRGQGAQPQHF
TRBJ2-7 | NA | NA | TRBV11-2 | TGTGCCAGCAGCTTTCCACAAGCCTACGAGCAGTACTTC | CASSFPQAYEQYF
TRBJ2-1 | NA | NA | TRBV19 | TGTGCCAGTAGTCCTTGGGGGGCCTCCTACAATGAGCAGTTCTTC | CASSPWGASYNEQFF
TRBJ2-3 | TRBD2 | NA | TRBV4-1 | TGCGCCAGCAGCCGGGGACTAGCGTTCGCTAGCACAGATACGCAGTATTTT | CASSRGLAFASTDTQYF
TRBJ2-3 | TRBD2 | NA | TRBV5-1 | TGCGCCAGCAGCTTGGATCAAAGGCCTGGGGCGGGAGGGCTTGCGGATACGCAGTATTTT | CASSLDQRPGAGGLADTQYF
TRBJ2-7 | TRBD1 | NA | TRBV29-1 | TGCAGCGTTGACGGGACAGGGGGCAACGAGCAGTACTTC | CSVDGTGGNEQYF
TRBJ2-3 | NA | NA | TRBV7-3 | TGTGCCAGCAGCCCCGGCTGGGTAGCTAGTTACACAGATACGCAGTATTTT | CASSPGWVASYTDTQYF
TRBJ1-2 | NA | NA | TRBV3-1/TRBV3-2 | TGTGCCAGCAGCCGCACAGGGTCCCCCTTTTATGGCTACACCTTC | CASSRTGSPFYGYTF
TRBJ2-7 | NA | NA | TRBV28 | TGTGCCAGCAGTTTGGCCGGGACGGACGAGCAGTACTTC | CASSLAGTDEQYF
TRBJ1-2 | TRBD1 | once | TRBV28 | TGTGCCAGCAGGGAGGGACAGGGAGTTAACTATGGCTACACCTTC | CASREGQGVNYGYTF
TRBJ2-3 | TRBD2 | NA | TRBV10-2 | TGCGCCAGCAACCCATTACTAGCGGGGGGTCGAGATACGCAGTATTTT | CASNPLLAGGRDTQYF
TRBJ1-5 | TRBD1 | few | TRBV19 | TGTGCCAGTAGTCGTAACAGGGGTAGTGAGCCCCAGCATTTT | CASSRNRGSEPQHF
TRBJ2-7 | TRBD2 | NA | TRBV19 | TGTGCCAGTAGGCTCAGTAGCGGGACCTCCTACGAGCAGTACTTC | CASRLSSGTSYEQYF
TRBJ2-1 | TRBD2 | NA | TRBV5-5 | TGTGCCAGCAGCGCCGATGCTAGCGGGGTGGAGAATGAGCAGTTCTTC | CASSADASGVENEQFF
TRBJ1-2 | NA | NA | TRBV30 | TGTGCCGGAGCTCGGGCCCCCACCCGCTACACCTTC | CAGARAPTRYTF
TRBJ2-5 | NA | few | TRBV5-4 | TGTGCCGCGGGTGGGTCTAGCCAAGAGACCCAGTACTTC | CAAGGSSQETQYF
TRBJ2-2 | NA | NA | TRBV18 | TGTGCCAGCTCACCCAGTGCCGGGGAGCTGTTTTTT | CASSPSAGELFF
TRBJ1-5 | NA | NA | TRBV5-5 | TGTGCCAGCAGCTTTGGTACGGTTAGCAATCAGCCCCAGCATTTT | CASSFGTVSNQPQHF
TRBJ2-7 | TRBD2 | NA | TRBV19 | TGTGCCAGTAGGGAGACGGGGGGCTACGAGCAGTACTTC | CASRETGGYEQYF
TRBJ1-1 | NA | NA | TRBV19 | TGTGCCAGTAGTATCGGATCTGTGGGAGCTTTCTTT | CASSIGSVGAFF
TRBJ1-1 | NA | NA | TRBV27 | TGTGCCAGTAAGGGGCCGGGGGGAGAAGCTTTCTTT | CASKGPGGEAFF
TRBJ1-1 | NA | NA | TRBV5-1 | TGCGCCAGCAGCTTGGAGGCAGGATCCCTTGAAGCTTTCTTT | CASSLEAGSLEAFF
TRBJ2-7 | NA | NA | TRBV10-3 | TGTGCCATCAGGCCGGAAGGGGGTAACTACGAGCAGTACTTC | CAIRPEGGNYEQYF
TRBJ1-1 | NA | NA | TRBV5-4 | TGTGCCAGCAGCTTGGGGGGGGAGATGAACACTGAAGCTTTCTTT | CASSLGGEMNTEAFF
TRBJ1-6 | NA | NA | TRBV3-1/TRBV3-2 | TGTGCCAGCAGCCAATTTTACAGGGTGGGGAGTGATTCACCCCTCCACTTT | CASSQFYRVGSDSPLHF
TRBJ2-5 | NA | once | TRBV11-1 | TGTGCCAGCAGCTCCCGGGTCGGAGTAAGAGAGACCCAGTACTTC | CASSSRVGVRETQYF
TRBJ1-5 | NA | NA | TRBV3-1/TRBV3-2 | TGTGCCAGCAGCCGACTAAATCAGCCCCAGCATTTT | CASSRLNQPQHF
TRBJ2-1 | NA | NA | TRBV5-5 | TGTGCCAGCAGCCCCCTTCTGAGCGCACCCACGATCTACAATGAGCAGTTCTTC | CASSPLLSAPTIYNEQFF
TRBJ2-7 | TRBD1 | NA | TRBV7-8 | TGTGCCAGCAGCTTAGGAATGACAGGGGAGTACGAGCAGTACTTC | CASSLGMTGEYEQYF
TRBJ2-7 | TRBD2 | NA | TRBV5-8 | TGTGCCAGCTCGCACGGCGGGAGGGCCACATACGAGCAGTACTTC | CASSHGGRATYEQYF
TRBJ2-3 | NA | NA | TRBV5-1 | TGCGCCAGCAGCTTGAATAAGGATACGCAGTATTTT | CASSLNKDTQYF
TRBJ2-1 | NA | NA | TRBV5-5 | TGTGCCAGCAGCTTGGGGCCTAGCGAGGGTTTCTACAATGAGCAGTTCTTC | CASSLGPSEGFYNEQFF
TRBJ2-1 | TRBD2 | NA | TRBV29-1 | TGCAGCGTTGCTGGGACTAGCGGGAGGCCAACCTACAATGAGCAGTTCTTC | CSVAGTSGRPTYNEQFF
TRBJ1-6 | NA | NA | TRBV3-1/TRBV3-2 | TGTGCCAGCAGCCCCGTACAGGAGTATAATTCACCCCTCCACTTT | CASSPVQEYNSPLHF
TRBJ2-7 | NA | NA | TRBV27 | TGTGCCAGCAGTTTAGGCGGAAGGAGTTACGAGCAGTACTTC | CASSLGGRSYEQYF
TRBJ1-1 | NA | NA | TRBV19 | TGTGCCAGCAGCTTAAGCAGGGGAGGTGGCACTGAAGCTTTCTTT | CASSLSRGGGTEAFF
TRBJ1-5 | NA | NA | TRBV19 | TGTGCCAGTAGTACACAACCGTTAAGCAATCAGCCCCAGCATTTT | CASSTQPLSNQPQHF
TRBJ2-2 | TRBD1 | few | TRBV7-6 | TGTGCCAGCAGCTTACTACCACAGGGGGCGAACACCGGGGAGCTGTTTTTT | CASSLLPQGANTGELFF
TRBJ2-2 | NA | NA | TRBV6-4 | TGTGCCAGCAGTGAGCGGGGATACACCGGGGAGCTGTTTTTT | CASSERGYTGELFF
TRBJ2-7 | NA | NA | TRBV29-1 | TGCAGCGCTCGACAGACCTACGAGCAGTACTTC | CSARQTYEQYF
TRBJ2-1 | TRBD1 | NA | TRBV6-6 | TGTGCCAGCAGTTACCAACAGGGGGCGAATGAGCAGTTCTTC | CASSYQQGANEQFF
TRBJ1-5 | TRBD1 | NA | TRBV28 | TGTGCCAGCAGAGGACTCTATGCCGGGACAGAGAATCAGCCCCAGCATTTT | CASRGLYAGTENQPQHF
TRBJ2-5 | TRBD2 | NA | TRBV5-4 | TGTGCCAGCAGCTGGTTAGCGGGAGTGGAGACCCAGTACTTC | CASSWLAGVETQYF
TRBJ1-2 | TRBD1 | NA | TRBV28 | TGTGCCACCGGACAGGGTATTTATGGCTACACCTTC | CATGQGIYGYTF
TRBJ2-7 | NA | NA | TRBV7-6 | TGTGCCAGCAGCTTGATGATAGGGGGAAACGAGCAGTACTTC | CASSLMIGGNEQYF
TRBJ2-3 | NA | once | TRBV10-3 | TGTGCCATCAGTGAAACAACTACCGGCCTTAGCACAGATACGCAGTATTTT | CAISETTTGLSTDTQYF